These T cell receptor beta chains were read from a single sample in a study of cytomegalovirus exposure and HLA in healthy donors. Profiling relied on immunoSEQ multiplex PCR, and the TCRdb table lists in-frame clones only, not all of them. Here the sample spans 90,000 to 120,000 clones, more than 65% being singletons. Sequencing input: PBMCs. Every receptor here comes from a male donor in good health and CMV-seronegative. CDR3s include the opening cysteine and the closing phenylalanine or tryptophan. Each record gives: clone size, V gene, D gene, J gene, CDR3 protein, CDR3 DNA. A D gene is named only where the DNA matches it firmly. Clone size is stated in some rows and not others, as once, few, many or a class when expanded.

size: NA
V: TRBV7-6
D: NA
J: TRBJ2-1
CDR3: CASSLALAGSSYNEQFF
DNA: TGTGCCAGCAGCTTAGCGCTAGCAGGCAGCTCCTACAATGAGCAGTTCTTC

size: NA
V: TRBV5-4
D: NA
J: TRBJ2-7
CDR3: CASSLAGFTYEQYF
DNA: TGTGCCAGCAGCTTGGCGGGATTTACCTACGAGCAGTACTTC

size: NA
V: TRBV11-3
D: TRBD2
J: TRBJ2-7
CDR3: CASSYSGRAYEQYF
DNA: TGTGCCAGCAGCTATAGCGGGAGGGCTTACGAGCAGTACTTC

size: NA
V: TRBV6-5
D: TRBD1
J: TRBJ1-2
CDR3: CASSKPGQGNYGYTF
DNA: TGTGCCAGCAGTAAACCGGGACAGGGTAACTATGGCTACACCTTC

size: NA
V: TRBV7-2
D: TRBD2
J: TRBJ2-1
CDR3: CASSFSLAGGRNEQFF
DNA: TGTGCCAGCAGCTTTTCTCTAGCGGGAGGGCGGAATGAGCAGTTCTTC

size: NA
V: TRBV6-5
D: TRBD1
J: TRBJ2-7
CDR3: CASSKRTGELYEQYF
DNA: TGTGCCAGCAGTAAACGGACAGGAGAACTCTACGAGCAGTACTTC

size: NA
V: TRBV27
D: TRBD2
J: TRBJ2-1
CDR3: CASSIRGLADNEQFF
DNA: TGTGCCAGCAGCATAAGGGGACTAGCAGACAATGAGCAGTTCTTC

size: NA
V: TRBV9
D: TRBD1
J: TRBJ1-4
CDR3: CASSDTGGATNEKLFF
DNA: TGTGCCAGCAGCGACACAGGGGGGGCAACTAATGAAAAACTGTTTTTT

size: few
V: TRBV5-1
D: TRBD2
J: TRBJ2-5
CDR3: CASSLSLAGGQETQYF
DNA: TGCGCCAGCAGCTTGTCACTAGCGGGAGGACAAGAGACCCAGTACTTC

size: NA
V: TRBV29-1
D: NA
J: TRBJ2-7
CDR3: CSVLTGTTSYEQYF
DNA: TGCAGCGTTCTCACCGGGACAACTTCCTACGAGCAGTACTTC

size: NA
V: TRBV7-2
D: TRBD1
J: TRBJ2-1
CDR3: CASSLMTGNRYNEQFF
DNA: TGTGCCAGCAGCTTAATGACAGGGAATAGGTACAATGAGCAGTTCTTC